The next 13 T cell receptor beta chains were all read from a single sample in a study of post-analysis software for immune sequencing data. Included in the TCR beta cDNA libraries were unique molecular identifiers. TCRdb reanalysed the PCR reads using MiXCR and keeps one entry per CDR3 protein. The sample contains fewer than 850,000 distinct CDR3 sequences, around 42% of which appear only once. Study-wide results and caveats: A few TRBV segments occurring more often in patients than controls included TRBV5-6, TRBV5-1 and TRBV20-1.

For these TCRs, the target antigens are not known. Source material: blood. The receptors derive from a girl between 5 and 17 years old with multiple sclerosis.

The genes are TRBV15 and TRBJ2-7, with D perhaps matching TRBD2 (5 bases). CDR3 length: 13 residues. Germline V lookup: CDR1 LNHNV, CDR2 YYDKDF (reference sequence). V was trimmed by 0 bases and J by 6 bases, leaving 9 bases between them. This CDR3 is CATSRDIEGEQYF. The CDR3, as DNA: TGTGCCACCAGCAGAGATATCGAGGGCGAGCAGTACTTC.

This clonotype was counted between two and nine times. This chain connects TRBV20-1 to TRBJ2-1, with a tentative D call TRBD2 (5 bases). Looked up from germline, CDR1 is DFQATT and CDR2 is SNEGSKA (reference sequence). With 0 bases removed from V and 7 bases from J, the gap between germline ends came to 13 bases. The CDR3 has 14 amino acids. CDR3 sequence (DNA): TGCAGTGCTAGAGAGGGAGTCCGAACGAATGAGCAGTTCTTC. This gives the protein CSAREGVRTNEQFF.

The CDR3 DNA is TGTGCCAGCAGCGCCCGGGACAGGGGCATTGATACGCAGTATTTT. This translates into CASSARDRGIDTQYF. The V gene is TRBV7-2, the J gene TRBJ2-3; 10 nucleotides align to TRBD1. Germline CDR1 SGHTA, CDR2 FQGNSA. J was trimmed by 6 bases and V by 5 bases; bases with no gene match: 8. This CDR3 region has 15 residues. The variable domain in full, completed from reference TRBV7-2 and TRBJ2-3, reads GAGVSQSPSNKVTEKGKDVELRCDPISGHTALYWYRQSLGQGLEFLIYFQGNSAPDKSGLPSDRFSAERTGGSVSTLTIQRTQQEDSAVYLCASSARDRGIDTQYFGPGTRLTVL.

The table lists this clonotype with a count of one. The V gene is TRBV29-1, the J gene TRBJ2-3; TRBD2 agrees at 16 bases. The CDR3 contains 17 residues. CDR1 is SQVTM and CDR2 is ANQGSEA in the germline V gene. The ends lost 1 base at V and 2 bases at J; junction bases unmatched: 3. The CDR3 DNA sequence: TGCAGCGTTGAAGGGGGGACTAGCGGGAGGGTCACAGATACGCAGTATTTT. Protein sequence: CSVEGGTSGRVTDTQYF.

The chain uses TRBV4-3 and TRBJ1-1; possibly TRBD1 for D (5 bases). This CDR3 region has 16 residues. V lost 4 bases and J lost 3, with 18 bases in between. Germline V CDR1 and CDR2: LGHNA, YSLEER. The CDR3, as DNA: TGCGCCAGCAGCCCGCAAACAGGAGGCGTTGACACTGAAGCTTTCTTT. As protein: CASSPQTGGVDTEAFF.

The table lists this clonotype with a few counts. V gene TRBV7-9 combines with J gene TRBJ1-2; D gene unclear. Germline assignment: CDR1 SEHNR and CDR2 FQNEAQ (reference sequence). The ends were cut back, 1 base at V and 0 bases at J, with 9 bases in the middle. The CDR3 covers 15 residues. CDR3 sequence: CASSLVTVSNYGYTF. The CDR3 DNA sequence: TGTGCCAGCAGCTTAGTTACAGTATCTAACTATGGCTACACCTTC.

CDR3 nucleotides: TGTGCCGACCCGAACGCGGGTGACTACTATGGCTACACCTTC. Protein sequence: CADPNAGDYYGYTF. The chain joins TRBV10-3 to TRBJ1-2; the D is unclear. The CDR3 runs to 14 residues. V was shortened by 11 bases and J by 3 bases, with 19 bases between the two germline ends. Germline lookup yields CDR1 ENHRY and CDR2 SYGVKD.

This rearrangement joins TRBV5-1 to TRBJ2-1, with 8 positions matching TRBD1. The CDR3 covers 14 residues. In germline, CDR1 is SGHRS, CDR2 YFSETQ. The J segment lost 6 bases and the V segment lost 5 bases, leaving 7 bases of the junction unmatched. CDR3 amino acids: CASSFGGQGNEQFF. The CDR3 DNA sequence: TGCGCCAGCAGTTTCGGAGGACAGGGCAATGAGCAGTTCTTC.

This chain connects TRBV4-3 to TRBJ2-5; 9 nucleotides line up with TRBD1. The CDR3 is made up of 15 amino acids. Per the germline V gene, CDR1 is LGHNA and CDR2 is YSLEER. The V gene end was trimmed by 0 bases and the J gene end by 4 bases; junction bases not matched to a gene: 3. The CDR3 protein is CASSQEGQGLETQYF. The CDR3 DNA sequence: TGCGCCAGCAGCCAAGAGGGACAGGGACTAGAGACCCAGTACTTC.

There are a few counts of this clonotype. The chain combines TRBV18 with TRBJ2-1; TRBD2 agrees at 7 bases. The CDR3 runs to 17 residues. Trimming removed 3 bases from V and 0 bases from J; junction bases left unmatched: 8. Per germline, CDR1 KGHSH and CDR2 LQKENI. The CDR3 region has the DNA TGTGCCAGCTCACCGGGACTACTCACTAGCTCCTACAATGAGCAGTTCTTC. It codes for CASSPGLLTSSYNEQFF.

This clonotype was seen more than once but under ten times. The gene calls are TRBV30 and TRBJ2-4; 8 bases line up with TRBD1. CDR3 length equals 16 residues. In germline, CDR1 is GTSNPN, CDR2 SVGIG (reference sequence). The V segment lost 5 bases and the J segment 1 base; nucleotides outside the gene matches: 10. CDR3: CAWGRGQIEAKNIQYF. CDR3 in DNA: TGTGCCTGGGGCAGGGGGCAAATTGAGGCCAAAAACATTCAGTACTTC.

The sample holds a few counts of this clonotype. This chain connects TRBV12-3 or TRBV12-4 to TRBJ2-5; D is uncertain. The CDR3 totals 13 residues. V shed 7 bases and J shed 1 base, with 10 bases lying between them. CDR3 sequence reads: CASTHWTQETQYF. CDR3 coding DNA: TGTGCCAGCACCCATTGGACCCAAGAGACCCAGTACTTC.

This sequence joins TRBV6-5 and TRBJ1-2; the D gene is possibly TRBD1 (5 bases). CDR1 is MNHEY, CDR2 SVGAGI, per germline. There are 16 residues in the CDR3. V lost 4 bases and J lost 0, with 15 bases in between. The chain's CDR3 is CASSLGGVPANYGYTF. The CDR3 DNA reads as TGTGCCAGCAGTTTGGGGGGGGTCCCAGCTAACTATGGCTACACCTTC.